This paragraph reports one T cell receptor (beta chain). Sequenced by immunoSEQ multiplex PCR; TCRdb stores in-frame clones only, minus some. Of about 240,000 clones in the sample, roughly 91% were seen once. Trimming cost V 3 bases and J 7 bases; bases outside gene matches: 6. The CDR3 is 14 amino acids. Germline CDR1 and CDR2: LNHDA and SQIVND (reference sequence). The data derive from a study of blood T cell repertoires in COVID-19. The rearrangement links TRBV19 to TRBJ1-2; TRBD1 matches at 9 bases. The receptor's source is a man between 25 and 39 years old with COVID-19, enrolled during active disease. Sequencing used peripheral blood. CDR3 protein: CASSIDRGEGGYTF. Here the CDR3 DNA reads TGTGCCAGTAGTATCGACAGGGGGGAAGGTGGCTACACCTTC.